This T cell receptor (beta chain) was documented in a study of T cell responses to AZD1222 COVID-19 vaccine. Study-wide results and caveats: White British donors predominated, females outnumbered males, and clonal diversity was possibly underestimated. The number of AZD1222 recipients seropositive at baseline was only 5 to 7.

Turning to this clone: The antigen is unknown.

Only in-frame clones appear in the TCRdb table, and some are missing; sequencing was by immunoSEQ multiplex PCR. The sample lists approximately 150,000 clones; more than 85% were seen once. This CDR3 region has 11 residues. Trimming at V came to 4 bases and at J to 11 bases, leaving 4 bases not matched to a gene. The TCR was taken from an adult who received the AZD1222 COVID-19 vaccine. The source material was peripheral blood, sampled 28 days after the second AZD1222 dose. V gene TRBV12-3 or TRBV12-4 combines with J gene TRBJ1-1; 7 nucleotides agree with TRBD1. Here the CDR3 reads CASSYRQGAFF. The CDR3 nucleotides are TGTGCCAGCAGTTACCGACAGGGCGCTTTCTTT.